This T cell receptor beta chain is drawn from a study of CD8 T cells in Susac syndrome (dated by TCRdb to the late 2010s). General notes on the study: The study used repertoire sequencing to test whether antigen drove CD8+ T cell activation and differentiation in Susac syndrome. Here is what the overall study found, with its caveats: The TCR sequencing and HLA analysis was acknowledged to have included a relatively small number of individuals.

RNA was extracted with the RNeasy kit and 0.5 to 1 ug was reverse transcribed using random hexamers. TCR beta CDR3 regions were amplified with the immunoSEQ multiplex PCR assay covering 54 Vbeta and 13 Jbeta segments. To correct PCR amplification bias, a synthetic template baseline was used for both primer optimization and computational correction. The published analysis was carried out like this. Reads were assigned to V, D and J genes according to IMGT and analyzed in immunoSEQ Analyzer, with only productive sequences retained. Clonality was computed as one minus Shannon entropy normalized by log2 of the number of productive unique sequences. Public and private clones were assessed among the 100 most prevalent clones of each patient and control. A clone was defined as Susac-specific if it was absent from the healthy and MS cohorts, from some 1,100 published viral clones and from other ImmuneACCESS disease sequences. Clones were called with MiXCR by TCRdb after fastp trimmed the public reads at Q25, and only in-frame beta chains were retained. CDR3 protein sequences are deduplicated, and each keeps its most common genes and DNA. TCRdb, not the authors, supplied the V and J calls. This sample has over 95,000 distinct CDR3 sequences in its table, and about 90% of those were observed once. 0.14% of the sample is held by the ten biggest clonotypes.

Peripheral blood CD8+ and CD4+ T cells from healthy donors, Susac syndrome patients and multiple sclerosis patients were profiled by high-throughput TCR beta sequencing. The healthy donors served as controls matched for age and sex. Bulk CD8+ and CD4+ T cells were purified magnetically by negative isolation, whereas CD8+ TEMRA cells were enriched by FACS. Blood was drawn into EDTA tubes, processed within 24 hours, and PBMCs were isolated by density gradient centrifugation. PBMCs intended for TCR sequencing were cryopreserved in liquid nitrogen and thawed later in a water bath at 37 degrees C. The sorted or isolated CD4+, CD8+ and CD8+ TEMRA cells had a purity of 90% or higher. The germline V gene sets CDR1 to SGHRS and CDR2 to YFSETQ. A distance of 10 bases separates the germline ends of V and J, which lose 0 bases and 4 bases respectively. Reading from cysteine to phenylalanine, the CDR3 counts 14 amino acids. Only the CDR3 portion is preserved as DNA: 42 bases, with reading frame beginning at the first base.

Details on this clonotype: The target of this receptor is not known. Nothing much larger sits one base from this clone, and base qualities are not available.

The sequencing sample was made of CD4+ T cells from PBMCs. The receptor's source is a human donor in good health. The chain employs TRBV5-1 and TRBJ1-1, with TRBD1 tentatively as D gene (5 bases match). The DNA sequence is given as TGCGCCAGCAGCTTGGCCAGGGTAAGCACTGAAGCTTTCTTT. This encodes CASSLARVSTEAFF.